The entry that follows covers one T cell receptor beta chain sequence. Both TCRalpha and TCRbeta chains were reverse transcribed with V-gene-specific primers. TCRs underwent around 18 PCR cycles of amplification with a constant-region primer and V-primer adapter. Via MiXCR, TCRdb re-called the reads, giving one row per CDR3 protein. The data contain 50,000 or so distinct CDR3 sequences, 23% of them seen just once; the ten biggest clones take up less than 7.5%. The time point was: after trial treatment. Noted treatment: LDRT plus nivolumab, ipilimumab, low-dose cyclophosphamide and aspirin (RACIN trial). This record belongs to a study of low-dose radiotherapy and immunotherapy resistance in tumors. Across the study: On an every-two-weeks schedule, patients received intravenous nivolumab 240 mg, along with ipilimumab 1 mg/kg every six weeks. Patients took aspirin (300 mg orally, daily) for four cycles beginning at cycle 1 day 1.

CDR1 WSHSY and CDR2 SAAADI come from the germline V gene. The CDR3 spans 15 residues. The junction had 4 bases not matched to a gene; V was cut back by 6 bases and J by 1 base. The TCR originated in a male donor with prostate cancer. Source: PBMCs, taken after low-dose radiotherapy plus immunotherapy. The rearrangement uses TRBV10-2 and TRBJ1-5; TRBD1 aligns across 9 bases. The chain's CDR3 is CASRGQGGSNQPQHF. CDR3 sequence (DNA): TGCGCCAGCAGGGGACAGGGTGGGAGCAATCAGCCCCAGCATTTT.